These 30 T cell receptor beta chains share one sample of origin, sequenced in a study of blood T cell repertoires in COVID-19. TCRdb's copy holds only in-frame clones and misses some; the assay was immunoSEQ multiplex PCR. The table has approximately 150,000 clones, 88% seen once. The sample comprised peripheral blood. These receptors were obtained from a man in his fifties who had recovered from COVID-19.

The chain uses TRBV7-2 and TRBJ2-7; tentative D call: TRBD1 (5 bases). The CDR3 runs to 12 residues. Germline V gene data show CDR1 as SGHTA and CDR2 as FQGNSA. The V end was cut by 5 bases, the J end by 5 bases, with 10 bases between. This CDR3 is CASSPRQNEQYF. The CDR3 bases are TGTGCCAGCAGCCCCCGACAGAACGAGCAGTACTTC.

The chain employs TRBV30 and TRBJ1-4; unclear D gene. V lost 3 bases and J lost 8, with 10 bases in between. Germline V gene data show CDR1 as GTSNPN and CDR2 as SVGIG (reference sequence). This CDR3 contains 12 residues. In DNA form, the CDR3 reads TGTGCCTGGAGCCGGCGGCCGGAAAAACTGTTTTTT. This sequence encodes CAWSRRPEKLFF.

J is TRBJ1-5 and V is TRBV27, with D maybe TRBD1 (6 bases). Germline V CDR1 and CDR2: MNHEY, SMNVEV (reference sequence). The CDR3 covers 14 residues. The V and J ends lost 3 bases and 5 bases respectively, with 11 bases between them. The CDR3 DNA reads TGTGCCAGCAGTTTCTACAGGGCGGATCAGCCCCAGCATTTT. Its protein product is CASSFYRADQPQHF.

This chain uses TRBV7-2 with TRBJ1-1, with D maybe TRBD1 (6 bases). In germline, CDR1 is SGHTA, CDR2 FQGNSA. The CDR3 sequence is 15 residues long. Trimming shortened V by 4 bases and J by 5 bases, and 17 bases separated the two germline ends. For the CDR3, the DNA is TGTGCCAGCAGCTGGGGGCGGGGGCGCATGACTGAAGCTTTCTTT. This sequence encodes CASSWGRGRMTEAFF. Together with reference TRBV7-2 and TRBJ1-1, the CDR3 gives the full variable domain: GAGVSQSPSNKVTEKGKDVELRCDPISGHTALYWYRQSLGQGLEFLIYFQGNSAPDKSGLPSDRFSAERTGGSVSTLTIQRTQQEDSAVYLCASSWGRGRMTEAFFGQGTRLTVV.

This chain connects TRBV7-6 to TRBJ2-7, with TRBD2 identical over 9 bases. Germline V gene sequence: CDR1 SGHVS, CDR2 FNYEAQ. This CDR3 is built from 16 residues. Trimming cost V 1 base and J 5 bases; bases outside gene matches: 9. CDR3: CASSLDSSGVRDEQYF. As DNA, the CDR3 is TGTGCCAGCAGCTTAGATTCTAGCGGGGTCCGGGACGAGCAGTACTTC.

CDR3 bases: TGTGCCAGCAGTGCAACCGGGACAGGCTTACACGAGCAGTACTTC. Its protein product is CASSATGTGLHEQYF. The V and J genes are TRBV6-6 and TRBJ2-7; the match to TRBD1 covers 8 bases. CDR3 length equals 15 residues. The V gene end was trimmed by 5 bases and the J gene end by 5 bases; junction bases not matched to a gene: 11. Looked up from germline, CDR1 is MNHNY and CDR2 is SVGAGI (reference sequence).

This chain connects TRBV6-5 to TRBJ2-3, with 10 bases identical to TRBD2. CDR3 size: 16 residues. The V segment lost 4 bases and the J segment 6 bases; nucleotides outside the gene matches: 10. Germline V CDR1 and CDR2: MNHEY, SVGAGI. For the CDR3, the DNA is TGTGCCAGCAGTTCTCAGCGGGGGGGTGGTGAGGATACGCAGTATTTT. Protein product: CASSSQRGGGEDTQYF.

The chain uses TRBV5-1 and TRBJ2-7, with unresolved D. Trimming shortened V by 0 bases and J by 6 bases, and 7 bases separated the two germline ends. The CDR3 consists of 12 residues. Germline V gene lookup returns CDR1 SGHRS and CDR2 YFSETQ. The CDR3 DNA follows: TGCGCCAGCAGCTTGGAAGTCGGCGAGCAGTACTTC. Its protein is CASSLEVGEQYF.

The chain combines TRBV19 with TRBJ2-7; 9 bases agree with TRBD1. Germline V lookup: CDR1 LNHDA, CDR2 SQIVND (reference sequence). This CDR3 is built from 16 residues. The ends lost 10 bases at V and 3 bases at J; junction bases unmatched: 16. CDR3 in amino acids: CAIPGQGPWEDYEQYF. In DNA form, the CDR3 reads TGTGCCATCCCGGGACAGGGCCCCTGGGAGGACTACGAGCAGTACTTC.

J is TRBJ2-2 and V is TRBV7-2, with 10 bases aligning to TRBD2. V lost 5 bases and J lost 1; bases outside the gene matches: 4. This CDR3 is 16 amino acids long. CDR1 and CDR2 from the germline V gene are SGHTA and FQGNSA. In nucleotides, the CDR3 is TGTGCCAGCAGCATCCGACTAGCGGGGAACACCGGGGAGCTGTTTTTT. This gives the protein CASSIRLAGNTGELFF.

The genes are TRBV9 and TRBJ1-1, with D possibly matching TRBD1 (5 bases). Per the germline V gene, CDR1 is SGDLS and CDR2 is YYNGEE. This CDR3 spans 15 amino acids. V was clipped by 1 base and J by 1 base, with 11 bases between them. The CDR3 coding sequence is TGTGCCAGCAGCGTACCTCTGACAGAGAACACTGAAGCTTTCTTT. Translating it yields CASSVPLTENTEAFF.

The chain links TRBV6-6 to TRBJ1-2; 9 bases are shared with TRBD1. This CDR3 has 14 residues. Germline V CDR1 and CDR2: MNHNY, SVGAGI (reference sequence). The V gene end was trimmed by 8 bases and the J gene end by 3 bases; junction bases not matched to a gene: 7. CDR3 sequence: CASEPGQGDYGYTF. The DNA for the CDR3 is TGTGCCAGCGAGCCGGGACAGGGCGACTATGGCTACACCTTC.

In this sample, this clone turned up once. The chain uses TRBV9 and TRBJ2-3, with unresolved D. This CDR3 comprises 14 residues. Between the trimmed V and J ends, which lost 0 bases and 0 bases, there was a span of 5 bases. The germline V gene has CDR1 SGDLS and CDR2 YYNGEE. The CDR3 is CASSVAQSTDTQYF. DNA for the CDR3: TGTGCCAGCAGCGTAGCACAGAGCACAGATACGCAGTATTTT.

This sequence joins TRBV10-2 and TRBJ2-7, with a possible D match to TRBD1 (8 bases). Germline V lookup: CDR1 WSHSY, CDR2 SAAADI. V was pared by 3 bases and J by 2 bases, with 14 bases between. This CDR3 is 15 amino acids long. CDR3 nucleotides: TGCGCCAGCAGTGATGACAGGGGACTAACCTACGAGCAGTACTTC. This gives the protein CASSDDRGLTYEQYF.

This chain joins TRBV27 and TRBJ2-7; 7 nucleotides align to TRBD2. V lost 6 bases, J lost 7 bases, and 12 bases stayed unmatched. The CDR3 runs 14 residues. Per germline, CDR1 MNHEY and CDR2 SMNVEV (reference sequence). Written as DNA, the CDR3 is TGTGCCAGCAGAAATGGGGGGGTCGGCGGGGAGCAGTACTTC. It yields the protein CASRNGGVGGEQYF.

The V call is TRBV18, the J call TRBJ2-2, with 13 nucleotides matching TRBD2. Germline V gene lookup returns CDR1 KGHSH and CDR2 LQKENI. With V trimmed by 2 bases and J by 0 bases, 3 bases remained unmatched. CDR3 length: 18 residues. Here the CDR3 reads CASSPKLAGGTNTGELFF. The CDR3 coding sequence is TGTGCCAGCTCACCAAAACTAGCGGGAGGGACGAACACCGGGGAGCTGTTTTTT.

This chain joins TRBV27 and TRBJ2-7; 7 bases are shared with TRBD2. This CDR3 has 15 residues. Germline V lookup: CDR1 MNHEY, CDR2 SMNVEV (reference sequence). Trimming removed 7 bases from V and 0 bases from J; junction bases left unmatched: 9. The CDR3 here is CASNPERGSSYEQYF. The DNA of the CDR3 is TGTGCCAGCAACCCGGAACGCGGGAGCTCCTACGAGCAGTACTTC.

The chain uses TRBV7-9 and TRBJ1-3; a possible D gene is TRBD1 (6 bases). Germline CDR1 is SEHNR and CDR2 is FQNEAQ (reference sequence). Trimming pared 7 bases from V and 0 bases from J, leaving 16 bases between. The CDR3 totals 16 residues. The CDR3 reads CASIPTGKISGNTIYF. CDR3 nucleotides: TGTGCCAGCATCCCTACAGGGAAAATCTCTGGAAACACCATATATTTT.

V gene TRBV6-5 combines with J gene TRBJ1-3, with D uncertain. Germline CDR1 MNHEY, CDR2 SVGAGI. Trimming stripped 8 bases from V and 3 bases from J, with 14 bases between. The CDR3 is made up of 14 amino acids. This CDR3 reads CASGNGVDGNTIYF. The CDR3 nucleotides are TGTGCCAGCGGAAACGGGGTTGATGGAAACACCATATATTTT.

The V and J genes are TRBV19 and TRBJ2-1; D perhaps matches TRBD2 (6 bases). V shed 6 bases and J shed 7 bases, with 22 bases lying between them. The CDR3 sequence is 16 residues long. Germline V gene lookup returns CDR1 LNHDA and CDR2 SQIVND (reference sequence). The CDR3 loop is CASRSRGGRGVNEQFF. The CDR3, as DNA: TGTGCCAGTAGGTCCAGAGGAGGGAGAGGGGTAAATGAGCAGTTCTTC.

This CDR3 is CASSKTYYGYTF. The CDR3 region has the DNA TGTGCCAGCAGCAAGACTTACTATGGCTACACCTTC. The chain has TRBV12-3 or TRBV12-4 and TRBJ1-2, with D unclear. CDR3 length: 12 residues. Trimming pared 6 bases from V and 3 bases from J, leaving 8 bases between.

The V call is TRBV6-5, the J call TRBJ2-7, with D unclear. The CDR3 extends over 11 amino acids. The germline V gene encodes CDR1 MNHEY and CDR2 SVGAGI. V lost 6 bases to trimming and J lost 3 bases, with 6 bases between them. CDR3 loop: CASRRFYEQYF. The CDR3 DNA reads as TGTGCCAGCAGGCGCTTCTACGAGCAGTACTTC.

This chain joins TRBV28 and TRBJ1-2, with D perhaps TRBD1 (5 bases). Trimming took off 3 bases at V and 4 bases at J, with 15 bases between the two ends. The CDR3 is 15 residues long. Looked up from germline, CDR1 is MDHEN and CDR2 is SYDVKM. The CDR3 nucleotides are TGTGCCAGCAGTTTGTTGGCAGGGAGGGGCTATGGCTACACCTTC. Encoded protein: CASSLLAGRGYGYTF.

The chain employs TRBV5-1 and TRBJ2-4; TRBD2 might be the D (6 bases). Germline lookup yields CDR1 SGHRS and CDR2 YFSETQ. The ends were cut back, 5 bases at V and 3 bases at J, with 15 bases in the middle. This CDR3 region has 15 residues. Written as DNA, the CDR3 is TGCGCCAGCAGTCTCGACCTGGGGGGCAAAAACATTCAGTACTTC. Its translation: CASSLDLGGKNIQYF. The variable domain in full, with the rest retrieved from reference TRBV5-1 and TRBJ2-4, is KAGVTQTPRYLIKTRGQQVTLSCSPISGHRSVSWYQQTPGQGLQFLFEYFSETQRNKGNFPGRFSGRQFSNSRSEMNVSTLELGDSALYLCASSLDLGGKNIQYFGAGTRLSVL.

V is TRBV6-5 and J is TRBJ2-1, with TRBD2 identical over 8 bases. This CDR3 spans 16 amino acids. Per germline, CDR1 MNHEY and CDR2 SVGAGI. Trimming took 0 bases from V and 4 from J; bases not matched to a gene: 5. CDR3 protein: CASSYSTAGGYNEQFF. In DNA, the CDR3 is TGTGCCAGCAGTTACTCGACCGCGGGAGGATACAATGAGCAGTTCTTC.

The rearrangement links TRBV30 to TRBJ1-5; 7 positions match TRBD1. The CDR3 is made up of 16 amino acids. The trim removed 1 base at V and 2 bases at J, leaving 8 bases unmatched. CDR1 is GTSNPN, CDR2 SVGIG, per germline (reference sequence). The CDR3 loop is CAWSESPTGGNQPQHF. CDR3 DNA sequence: TGTGCCTGGAGTGAATCCCCAACAGGGGGCAATCAGCCCCAGCATTTT.

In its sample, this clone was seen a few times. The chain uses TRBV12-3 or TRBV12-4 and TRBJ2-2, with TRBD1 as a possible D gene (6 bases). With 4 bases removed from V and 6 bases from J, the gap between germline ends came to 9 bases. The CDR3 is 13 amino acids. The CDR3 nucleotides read TGTGCCAGCAGTTACTACAGGGCCGGGGAGCTGTTTTTT. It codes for CASSYYRAGELFF.

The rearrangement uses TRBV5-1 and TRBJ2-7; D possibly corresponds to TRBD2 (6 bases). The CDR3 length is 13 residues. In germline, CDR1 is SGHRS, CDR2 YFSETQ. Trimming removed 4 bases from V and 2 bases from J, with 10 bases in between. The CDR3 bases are TGCGCCAGCAGCGCGGGACTGGCCTACGAGCAGTACTTC. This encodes CASSAGLAYEQYF.

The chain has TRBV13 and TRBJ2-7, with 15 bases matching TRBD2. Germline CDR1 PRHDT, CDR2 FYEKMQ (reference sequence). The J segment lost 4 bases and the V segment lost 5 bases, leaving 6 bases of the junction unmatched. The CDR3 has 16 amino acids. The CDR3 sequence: CASSRGTSGGHYEQYF. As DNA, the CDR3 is TGTGCCAGCAGCAGAGGGACTAGCGGGGGGCATTACGAGCAGTACTTC.

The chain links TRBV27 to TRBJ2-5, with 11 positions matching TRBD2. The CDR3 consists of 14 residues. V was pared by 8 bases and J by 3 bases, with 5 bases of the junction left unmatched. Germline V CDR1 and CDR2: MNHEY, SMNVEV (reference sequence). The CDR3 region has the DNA TGTGCCAGCGGACCGGGACTAGCGGAAGAGACCCAGTACTTC. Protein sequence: CASGPGLAEETQYF.